The entry below gives a single T cell receptor (beta chain) sequence along with its context. Its antigen is undetermined. The data were obtained in a study of cytomegalovirus exposure and HLA in healthy donors. Study overall: Earlier, 150 million to 200 million T cells were analyzed, and 90 million to 140 million unique TCR beta sequences were found among them.

The study, taken as a whole, reports: Because they were indistinguishable, some V segments, including TRBV6-2 and TRBV6-3, were excluded.

The CDR3 is 18 amino acids. Germline V gives CDR1 MGHRA, CDR2 YSYEKL. V lost 2 bases to trimming and J lost 5 bases; unmatched junction nucleotides: 13. PCR employed 60 Vbeta and 13 Jbeta primers. The table came from immunoSEQ multiplex PCR; TCRdb's copy has only in-frame clones and leaves some out. The data contain about 98,000 clones, 55% to 80% of them singletons. The specimen was PBMCs. This TCR was recovered from a female donor in good health and CMV-seronegative. The chain is built from TRBV4-1 and TRBJ2-1; 9 bases line up with TRBD1. This CDR3 is CASSQTTAGTGNDNEQFF. For the CDR3, the DNA is TGCGCCAGCAGCCAAACCACCGCCGGGACAGGGAACGACAATGAGCAGTTCTTC.